This T cell receptor (beta chain) was documented in a study of blood T cell repertoires in COVID-19. Whole-study context: Spain, Italy and the United States supplied samples that represented acute and convalescent COVID-19. Sample material is recorded as cDNA or gDNA derived from T cells, B-cell-depleted T cells, or PBMCs.

The V gene's germline CDR1 is MNHNS and CDR2 SASEGT. There are 14 residues in the CDR3. Trimming pared 2 bases from V and 3 bases from J, leaving 11 bases between. Sequenced by immunoSEQ multiplex PCR; TCRdb stores in-frame clones only, minus some. This table holds about 170,000 clones, 83% found once. The V gene is TRBV6-1, the J gene TRBJ2-7, with D possibly matching TRBD2 (5 bases). The receptor's source is a woman over 75 with acute or convalescent COVID-19. The sample comprised peripheral blood. The CDR3 DNA reads as TGTGCCAGCAGTGAAAGAGACCGGGGCTACGAGCAGTACTTC. Amino acid sequence: CASSERDRGYEQYF.